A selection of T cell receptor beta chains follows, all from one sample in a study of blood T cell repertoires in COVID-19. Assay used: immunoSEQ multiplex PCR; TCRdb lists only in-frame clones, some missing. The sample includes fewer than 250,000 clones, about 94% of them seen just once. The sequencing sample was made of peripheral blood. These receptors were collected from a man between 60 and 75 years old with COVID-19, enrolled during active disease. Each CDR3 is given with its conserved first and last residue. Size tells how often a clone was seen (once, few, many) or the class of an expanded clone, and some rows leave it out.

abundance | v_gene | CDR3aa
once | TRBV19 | CASGVGGISYNEQFF
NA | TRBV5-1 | CASSWTANTEAFF
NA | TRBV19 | CASSIDRGTGQPQHF
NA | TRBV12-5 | CASGLVYTGTPNYGYTF
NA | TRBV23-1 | CASSPRDRGHGYGYTF
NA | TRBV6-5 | CASSYIVGYTF
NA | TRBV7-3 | CASSLSRTSSYEQYF
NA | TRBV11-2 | CASRWTRVTGELFF
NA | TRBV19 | CASSIARGKNSPLHF
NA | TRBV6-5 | CASRQGDNDYGYTF
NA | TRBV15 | CATSRDQAGTEAFF
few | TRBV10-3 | CAISDRTGTDSGNTIYF
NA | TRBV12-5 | CASGLSPQGRGNQPQHF
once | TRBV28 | CASTPEGARATEAFF
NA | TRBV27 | CASSQANYGYTF
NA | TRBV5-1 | CASSLGAGEMNTEAFF
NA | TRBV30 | CAWQGPNNEKLFF
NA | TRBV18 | CASSPTGLGNQPQHF
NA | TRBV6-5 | CASSYSLQGNYGYTF
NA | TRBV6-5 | CASSYGWGQDTQYF
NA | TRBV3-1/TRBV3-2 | CASSQSGVEQYF
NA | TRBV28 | CASRRPGATETQYF
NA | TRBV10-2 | CASSGLAGAKNIQYF
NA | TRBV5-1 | CASSLAEGRAESPLHF
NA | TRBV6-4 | CASSETSAPGELFF
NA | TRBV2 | CASSEEGQLLTDTQYF
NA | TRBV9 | CASSVGPEQGGQYF
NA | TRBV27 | CASSFHRDNSPLHF
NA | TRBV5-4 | CASSSFRDIGYGYTF
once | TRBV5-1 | CASSLLASGNTGELFF
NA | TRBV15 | CATSPLKGQQNEQFF
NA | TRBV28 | CASSPDFQETQYF
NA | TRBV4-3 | CASSQEVLATNEQFF
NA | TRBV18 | CASSPPPGQIRLNTIYF
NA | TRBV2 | CASSRSLAAVGELFF
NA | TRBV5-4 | CASTPSGTGPYEQYF
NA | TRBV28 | CASSLSGGFYGYTF
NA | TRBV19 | CASSIMGFQRSPLHF
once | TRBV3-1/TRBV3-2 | CASSQSAYEQYF
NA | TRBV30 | CACRTGDSNQPQHF
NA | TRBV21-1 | CASSSLVDRNTIYF
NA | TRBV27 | CASTFRASNTQYF
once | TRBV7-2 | CASSLSVATYTEAFF
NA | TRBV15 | CATSNDRVNQPQHF
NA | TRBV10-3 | CAISGGQDNQPQHF